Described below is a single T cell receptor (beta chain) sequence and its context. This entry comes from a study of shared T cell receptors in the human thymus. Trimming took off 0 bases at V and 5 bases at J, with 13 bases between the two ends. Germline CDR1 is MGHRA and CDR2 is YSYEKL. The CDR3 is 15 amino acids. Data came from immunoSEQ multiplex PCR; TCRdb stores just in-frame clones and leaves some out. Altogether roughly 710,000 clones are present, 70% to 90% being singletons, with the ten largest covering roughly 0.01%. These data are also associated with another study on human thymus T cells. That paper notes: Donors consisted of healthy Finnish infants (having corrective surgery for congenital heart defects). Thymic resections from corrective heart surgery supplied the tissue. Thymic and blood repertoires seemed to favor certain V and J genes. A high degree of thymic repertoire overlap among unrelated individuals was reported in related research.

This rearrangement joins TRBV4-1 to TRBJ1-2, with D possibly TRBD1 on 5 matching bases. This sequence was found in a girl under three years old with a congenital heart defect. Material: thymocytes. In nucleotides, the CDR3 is TGCGCCAGCAGCCAAGATCTTTGGAAGGGGTATGGCTACACCTTC. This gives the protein CASSQDLWKGYGYTF.